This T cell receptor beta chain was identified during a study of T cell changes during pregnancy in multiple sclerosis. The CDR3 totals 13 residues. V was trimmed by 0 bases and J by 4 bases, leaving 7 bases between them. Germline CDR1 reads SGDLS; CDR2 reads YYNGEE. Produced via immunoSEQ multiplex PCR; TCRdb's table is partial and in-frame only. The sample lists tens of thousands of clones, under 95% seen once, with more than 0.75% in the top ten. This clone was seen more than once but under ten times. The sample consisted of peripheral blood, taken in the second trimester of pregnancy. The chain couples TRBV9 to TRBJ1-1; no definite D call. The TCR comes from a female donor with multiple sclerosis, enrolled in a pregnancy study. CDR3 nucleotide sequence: TGTGCCAGCAGCGTAGAGGGAGGCACTGAAGCTTTCTTT. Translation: CASSVEGGTEAFF.